Shown below are 2 T cell receptor beta chains from a single sample sequenced in a study of T-cell reconstitution after alpha-beta-depleted transplantation in children. Unique molecular identifiers were built into the TCRbeta library. TCRdb itself ran the PCR reads through MiXCR, one entry per CDR3 protein. This sample has around 100,000 distinct CDR3 sequences, with about 8% found just once. This material consisted of PBMCs, taken before TCRalphabeta/CD19-depleted stem cell transplant. The receptors stem from a boy between 2 and 10 years old with acute lymphoblastic leukemia, due to receive a stem cell transplant.

CDR3 sequence (DNA): TGTGCCAGCTCACCATTGGGCAGGGGGCGCGGAAACACCATATATTTT. Amino acid sequence: CASSPLGRGRGNTIYF. The chain joins TRBV18 to TRBJ1-3, with TRBD1 matching over 8 bases. CDR1 and CDR2 (germline): KGHSH, LQKENI. The length of the CDR3 is 16 residues. The ends lost 2 bases at V and 4 bases at J; junction bases unmatched: 7.

Concerning this clonotype itself: This may arise from a read error, as a much more abundant clone is one base away. The chain employs TRBV27 and TRBJ2-7; TRBD1 is a possible D gene (5 bases). The CDR3 is 13 residues long. Per germline, CDR1 MNHEY and CDR2 SMNVEV (reference sequence). V gave up 5 bases and J gave up 3 bases, with 11 bases separating them. CDR3 bases: TGTGCCAGCAGTCATGGGGCTAACTACGAGCAGTACTTC. Translating gives CASSHGANYEQYF.